This T cell receptor (beta chain) originates from a study of CD8+ T cells in alopecia areata. RNA was extracted and reverse transcribed into cDNA as the sequencing template. Using immunoSEQ multiplex PCR, the repertoire was profiled, and TCRdb retains in-frame clones only, with some absent. The sample has fewer than 250,000 clones, approximately 40% seen once. The V end lost 5 bases, the J end lost 1 base, and 14 bases lay between the germline ends. Germline V CDR1 and CDR2: SGHAT, FQNNGV. This CDR3 comprises 15 residues. As to treatment: oral pan-JAK inhibitor, 5-10 mg twice daily. Study-level results: Sharing of TCR sequences between patients (possibly for HLA-related reasons) was less clear than in mice. Relative to normal scalp, lesional scalp, especially alopecia totalis/universalis, showed higher clonality. Numerous clones, expanded in lesions, remained in scalp and blood during tofacitinib.

Regarding this clone: Its antigen is not identified.

The clonotype comes from a human donor with alopecia areata. The sequencing used CD4+ T cells sorted from blood, collected at approximately week 36, from a patient treated with tofacitinib. This chain joins TRBV11-2 and TRBJ1-1; D ambiguous. The chain's CDR3 is CASSPPFGGNTEAFF. In nucleotides, the CDR3 is TGTGCCAGCAGCCCACCTTTTGGTGGGAACACTGAAGCTTTCTTT.